The sample holds many counts of the clone carrying this TCR beta chain. Its matching antigen is unknown. This beta chain represents an off-target read in a library built for alpha chains; its size is of limited meaning. The time point is: sample taken at primary tumor resection. This specimen belongs to a study of spatial heterogeneity in lung cancer. Broader study findings: One measure, the expanded intratumoral alpha and beta TCR count, tracked tumor mutation counts.

The germline V gene has CDR1 LGHDT and CDR2 YNNKEL (reference sequence). V shed 4 bases and J 12 bases; nucleotides not matched to a gene: 12. CDR3 length: 14 residues. The study tagged each TCR cDNA molecule with a unique molecular identifier. TCRdb processed the 5' RACE reads anew with MiXCR; each CDR3 protein has one entry. The table lists about 14,000 distinct CDR3 sequences, 5.6% of them singletons. This TCR was recovered from a female donor with early-stage non-small cell lung cancer. The chain couples TRBV3-1 to TRBJ2-7; TRBD1 matches at 10 bases. Material: lung tumor tissue, obtained at surgery. The CDR3 bases are TGTGCCAGCAGCCCATCGACAGGGGGCCGATCTACGTACTTC. It encodes CASSPSTGGRSTYF.